One and the same sample provided the 25 T cell receptor beta chains below, sequenced in a study of cytomegalovirus exposure and HLA in healthy donors. The primer mix had 60 Vbeta and 13 Jbeta primers. Here immunoSEQ multiplex PCR was the method, and the copy in TCRdb shows in-frame clones only, minus some. The sample has around 68,000 clones, 65% to 90% seen once. The material sequenced was PBMCs. The receptors were gathered from a female donor in good health and CMV-seronegative.

The sample holds one count of this clone. The chain combines TRBV19 with TRBJ1-5; 7 positions match TRBD1. CDR3 length: 15 residues. The ends lost 6 bases at V and 3 bases at J; junction bases unmatched: 8. Germline V gives CDR1 LNHDA, CDR2 SQIVND (reference sequence). The chain's CDR3 is CASRRAGGNNQPQHF. The CDR3 coding sequence is TGTGCCAGTAGGCGGGCAGGGGGGAACAATCAGCCCCAGCATTTT.

This chain connects TRBV12-5 to TRBJ1-5, with D tentatively TRBD1 (5 bases). From germline, CDR1 is LGHNT and CDR2 FRNRAP. The CDR3 runs 15 residues. Trimming took 6 bases from V and 4 from J, leaving 16 bases between them. The CDR3 sequence: CASGGHNSLNQPQHF. CDR3 nucleotide sequence: TGTGCTAGTGGAGGACACAACTCCTTAAATCAGCCCCAGCATTTT.

The chain couples TRBV7-9 to TRBJ2-3; TRBD2 agrees at 9 bases. There are 16 residues in the CDR3. Trimming removed 5 bases from V and 4 bases from J; junction bases left unmatched: 10. From germline, CDR1 is SEHNR and CDR2 FQNEAQ (reference sequence). The CDR3 DNA reads TGTGCCAGCAGCGACAGCGGGAGGCTAGAGTCAGATACGCAGTATTTT. The encoded protein is CASSDSGRLESDTQYF.

The rearrangement uses TRBV4-1 and TRBJ2-2; no reliable D call. The germline V gene encodes CDR1 MGHRA and CDR2 YSYEKL. The CDR3 spans 15 residues. The V and J ends lost 1 base and 5 bases respectively, with 11 bases between them. DNA for the CDR3: TGCGCCAGCAGCCAAGTAAAGGAGAGTACCGGGGAGCTGTTTTTT. It yields the protein CASSQVKESTGELFF.

The chain combines TRBV30 with TRBJ2-3; TRBD2 is a possible D gene (6 bases). The V end lost 3 bases, the J end lost 0 bases, and 7 bases lay between the germline ends. This CDR3 has 13 amino acids. Germline assignment: CDR1 GTSNPN and CDR2 SVGIG (reference sequence). CDR3: CAWSRGSTDTQYF. CDR3 DNA: TGTGCCTGGAGCCGGGGGAGCACAGATACGCAGTATTTT.

The genes are TRBV4-3 and TRBJ2-3, with 7 bases identical to TRBD1. The CDR3 covers 14 residues. Germline values: CDR1 LGHNA, CDR2 YSLEER. V was pared by 1 base and J by 4 bases, with 2 bases of the junction left unmatched. Written as DNA, the CDR3 is TGCGCCAGCAGCCAAGGACAGGGATCAGATACGCAGTATTTT. It encodes CASSQGQGSDTQYF.

Written as DNA, the CDR3 is TGCGCCAGCAGCCAAGAAGGACACCCGACGGGTGAAGCTTTCTTT. Translating gives CASSQEGHPTGEAFF. The chain is built from TRBV4-3 and TRBJ1-1; tentatively, D is TRBD1 (5 bases). CDR3 size: 15 residues. With 0 bases removed from V and 7 bases from J, the gap between germline ends came to 15 bases. The V gene's germline CDR1 is LGHNA and CDR2 YSLEER.

This clone was counted between two and nine times. The rearrangement links TRBV4-3 to TRBJ1-4, with D possibly matching TRBD1 (5 bases). Trimming took 0 bases from V and 8 from J, leaving 10 bases between them. CDR1 LGHNA and CDR2 YSLEER come from the germline V gene. CDR3 length equals 14 residues. CDR3 amino acids: CASSQDRRTEKLFF. CDR3 DNA: TGCGCCAGCAGCCAAGACCGACGGACAGAAAAACTGTTTTTT.

The CDR3 spells CASSVGEHSGGLSYEQYF. The CDR3 region has the DNA TGTGCCAGCAGCGTAGGAGAACATAGCGGGGGGCTGTCCTACGAGCAGTACTTC. This chain joins TRBV9 and TRBJ2-7, with 10 bases matching TRBD2. The V gene's germline CDR1 is SGDLS and CDR2 YYNGEE. This CDR3 is built from 18 residues. The J segment lost 1 base and the V segment lost 0 bases, leaving 10 bases of the junction unmatched.

The chain employs TRBV5-1 and TRBJ1-1; TRBD1 matches at 8 bases. V was pared by 0 bases and J by 1 base, with 2 bases of the junction left unmatched. The CDR3 contains 15 residues. Germline V gene data show CDR1 as SGHRS and CDR2 as YFSETQ. Here the CDR3 reads CASSLGGTGNTEAFF. CDR3 sequence (DNA): TGCGCCAGCAGCTTGGGGGGGACAGGGAACACTGAAGCTTTCTTT.

The gene calls are TRBV6-6 and TRBJ2-7; 9 nucleotides agree with TRBD1. Germline CDR1 and CDR2: MNHNY and SVGAGI (reference sequence). The CDR3 length is 15 residues. V shed 4 bases, J shed 4 bases, and the junction held 8 bases outside the gene matches. The DNA for the CDR3 is TGTGCCAGCAGTTCCGCCGGGACAGGGTTATACGAGCAGTACTTC. Amino acid sequence: CASSSAGTGLYEQYF.

This clone has a handful of counts. The chain carries TRBV19 and TRBJ1-5; D may be TRBD1 (6 bases). Germline-derived CDR1 and CDR2 are LNHDA and SQIVND (reference sequence). V lost 5 bases to trimming and J lost 3 bases, with 23 bases between them. This CDR3 has 18 residues. The CDR3 sequence: CASSQSPIQGFFNQPQHF. The CDR3 DNA sequence: TGTGCCAGTAGTCAGTCCCCAATACAGGGATTCTTCAATCAGCCCCAGCATTTT.

J is TRBJ2-3 and V is TRBV5-6; D might be TRBD2 (5 bases). The CDR3 loop spans 13 amino acids. The V gene lost 4 bases and the J gene lost 6 bases, with 12 bases spanning the gap. Germline-derived CDR1 and CDR2 are SGHDT and YYEEEE. CDR3 in DNA: TGTGCCAGCAGCCTTCATTCGGGGGATACGCAGTATTTT. Protein sequence: CASSLHSGDTQYF. Drawing the rest from reference TRBV5-6 and TRBJ2-3, the complete variable domain is DAGVTQSPTHLIKTRGQQVTLRCSPKSGHDTVSWYQQALGQGPQFIFQYYEEEERQRGNFPDRFSGHQFPNYSSELNVNALLLGDSALYLCASSLHSGDTQYFGPGTRLTVL.

The gene calls are TRBV5-4 and TRBJ1-1; 7 positions agree with TRBD1. Germline CDR1 reads SGHNT; CDR2 reads YYREEE (reference sequence). V dropped 0 bases and J dropped 8; count of bases not matched to a gene: 10. This CDR3 has 15 amino acids. CDR3 residues: CASSLAAGGGKEAFF. The CDR3 bases are TGTGCCAGCAGCTTGGCCGCAGGGGGAGGAAAGGAAGCTTTCTTT.

The table lists this clone with a few counts. The chain combines TRBV6-1 with TRBJ1-2, with TRBD1 matching over 8 bases. The CDR3 is 15 residues long. Germline CDR1 reads MNHNS; CDR2 reads SASEGT. The V and J ends lost 6 bases and 3 bases, in that order; junction bases with no gene match: 9. CDR3 residues: CASRAETGVYYGYTF. For the CDR3, the DNA is TGTGCCAGCAGGGCCGAGACAGGGGTTTACTATGGCTACACCTTC.

This sequence joins TRBV29-1 and TRBJ2-7; 7 bases fit TRBD1. Trimming at V came to 6 bases and at J to 3 bases, leaving 5 bases not matched to a gene. CDR3 length: 12 residues. Germline V gives CDR1 SQVTM, CDR2 ANQGSEA. The CDR3 is CSVVGQHYEQYF. The CDR3, as DNA: TGCAGCGTGGTGGGACAGCACTACGAGCAGTACTTC.

This sequence joins TRBV11-1 and TRBJ2-3; D ambiguous. The CDR3 is 16 amino acids. V was shortened by 2 bases and J by 0 bases, with 12 bases between the two germline ends. Per germline, CDR1 SGHAT and CDR2 FQDESV (reference sequence). Here the CDR3 reads CASSLNPYSSTDTQYF. The CDR3 nucleotides read TGTGCCAGCAGCTTAAATCCCTATTCTAGCACAGATACGCAGTATTTT. The full variable domain, with the rest looked up from reference TRBV11-1 and TRBJ2-3, is EAEVAQSPRYKITEKSQAVAFWCDPISGHATLYWYRQILGQGPELLVQFQDESVVDDSQLPKDRFSAERLKGVDSTLKIQPAELGDSAMYLCASSLNPYSSTDTQYFGPGTRLTVL.

CDR3 DNA sequence: TGTGCCAGCAGCCAGCTTATAGTAGCGGGACACGAGCAGTTCTTC. This encodes CASSQLIVAGHEQFF. The V and J genes are TRBV7-9 and TRBJ2-1; 8 nucleotides agree with TRBD2. There are 15 residues in the CDR3. Germline V lookup: CDR1 SEHNR, CDR2 FQNEAQ (reference sequence). V lost 5 bases to trimming and J lost 10 bases; unmatched junction nucleotides: 13.

V and J are TRBV5-5 and TRBJ1-1; D is unclear. CDR3 size: 18 residues. Trimming removed 5 bases at V and 0 bases at J, with 23 bases between. The germline V gene has CDR1 SGHKS and CDR2 YYEKEE (reference sequence). CDR3 DNA sequence: TGTGCCAGCAGGCTCAGCTGGAACACAGCTTCCATGAACACTGAAGCTTTCTTT. It encodes CASRLSWNTASMNTEAFF.

The J gene is TRBJ2-1, the V gene TRBV27, with D perhaps matching TRBD2 (6 bases). This CDR3 has 15 amino acids. In germline, CDR1 is MNHEY, CDR2 SMNVEV (reference sequence). The ends were cut back, 1 base at V and 7 bases at J, with 14 bases in the middle. CDR3 coding DNA: TGTGCCAGCAGTTTATTACCGGGAGTAGAAAATGAGCAGTTCTTC. Translated: CASSLLPGVENEQFF.

The chain is built from TRBV7-3 and TRBJ1-2; TRBD1 aligns across 7 bases. This CDR3 is 16 amino acids long. The germline V gene encodes CDR1 SGHTA and CDR2 FQGTGA. V dropped 2 bases and J dropped 2; count of bases not matched to a gene: 8. The CDR3 is CASSLDRAKGNYGYTF. Written as DNA, the CDR3 is TGTGCCAGCAGCTTAGACAGGGCAAAGGGGAACTATGGCTACACCTTC.

This clone has a single count. This chain connects TRBV6-1 to TRBJ2-7; no firm D call. Trimming took 7 bases from V and 2 from J, leaving 12 bases between them. The germline gives CDR1 MNHNS, CDR2 SASEGT. The CDR3 is 13 residues long. The CDR3 loop reads CASIPGTAYEQYF. The CDR3 DNA sequence: TGTGCCAGCATTCCAGGCACTGCCTACGAGCAGTACTTC.

Only one count was recorded for this clone. The rearrangement uses TRBV28 and TRBJ2-2; D is perhaps TRBD2 (5 bases). The V gene's germline CDR1 is MDHEN and CDR2 SYDVKM. This CDR3 region has 15 residues. V dropped 6 bases and J dropped 4 bases, with 15 bases sitting between them. The CDR3 coding sequence is TGTGCCAGCAGCCATGGACTTCTATCCACCGGGGAGCTGTTTTTT. This translates into CASSHGLLSTGELFF.

The rearrangement uses TRBV4-3 and TRBJ2-6, with D possibly matching TRBD1 (6 bases). The CDR3 is 15 amino acids. Trimming shortened V by 4 bases and J by 0 bases, and 7 bases separated the two germline ends. In germline, CDR1 is LGHNA, CDR2 YSLEER. For the CDR3, the DNA is TGCGCCAGCAGCCCACAGGGCTCTGGGGCCAACGTCCTGACTTTC. Translated, it gives CASSPQGSGANVLTF.

The chain has TRBV30 and TRBJ1-1; 7 bases agree with TRBD1. Per the germline V gene, CDR1 is GTSNPN and CDR2 is SVGIG (reference sequence). V shed 5 bases, J shed 1 base, and the junction held 4 bases outside the gene matches. The length of the CDR3 is 13 residues. CDR3 loop: CAWDRVQNTEAFF. DNA of the CDR3: TGTGCCTGGGACAGGGTACAGAACACTGAAGCTTTCTTT.